The next 30 T cell receptor beta chains were all read from a single sample in a study of blood T cell repertoires in COVID-19. Some clones are missing from TCRdb's copy, which holds only in-frame ones; the method was immunoSEQ multiplex PCR. The data contain 25,000 to 30,000 clones, approximately 90% of them seen just once; the ten biggest clones take up 10%. The material sequenced was peripheral blood. The receptors originated from a man between 60 and 75 years old with acute or convalescent COVID-19.

This clone occurred once. V usage is TRBV7-8 and J usage is TRBJ1-1; 7 nucleotides align to TRBD1. In germline, CDR1 is SGHVS, CDR2 FQNEAQ. The length of the CDR3 is 16 residues. Germline trimming cut 5 bases from V and 2 bases from J; bases unmatched to any gene: 11. DNA of the CDR3: TGTGCCAGCAGCCGGAACCCGCGACAGGGTAACACTGAAGCTTTCTTT. This encodes CASSRNPRQGNTEAFF.

The V gene is TRBV19, the J gene TRBJ1-6; 9 bases align to TRBD1. V was pared by 1 base and J by 7 bases, with 2 bases of the junction left unmatched. The CDR3 totals 15 residues. Germline CDR1 LNHDA, CDR2 SQIVND (reference sequence). CDR3 coding DNA: TGTGCCAGTAGTATAGGGGACAGGGTGAATTCACCCCTCCACTTT. The encoded protein is CASSIGDRVNSPLHF.

This clone has a handful of counts. The CDR3 spells CASSPTELGAQHF. The CDR3 nucleotides are TGTGCCAGCAGCCCAACAGAGCTCGGGGCCCAGCATTTT. The chain uses TRBV7-9 and TRBJ1-5; D unresolved. Trimming took 5 bases from V and 11 from J, leaving 16 bases between them. This CDR3 is built from 13 residues. Per the germline V gene, CDR1 is SEHNR and CDR2 is FQNEAQ (reference sequence).

J is TRBJ2-1 and V is TRBV7-9; the match to TRBD1 covers 7 bases. Germline V gene data show CDR1 as SEHNR and CDR2 as FQNEAQ (reference sequence). This CDR3 comprises 14 residues. Unmatched junction bases numbered 8, after V lost 8 bases and J lost 4 bases. The CDR3 DNA reads TGTGCCAGCCGGGACAGCAACAATTACAATGAGCAGTTCTTC. This encodes CASRDSNNYNEQFF.

The J gene is TRBJ1-2, the V gene TRBV2; 9 nucleotides line up with TRBD1. Germline assignment: CDR1 SNHLY and CDR2 FYNNEI. V trimming: 3 bases; J trimming: 4 bases; junction bases outside the gene matches: 9. CDR3 size: 16 residues. For the CDR3, the DNA is TGTGCCAGCAGTGAGGACAGGGGATCCCGTTCCTATGGCTACACCTTC. Protein: CASSEDRGSRSYGYTF. The full variable domain, in which reference TRBV2 and TRBJ1-2 provide the parts outside the CDR3, is EPEVTQTPSHQVTQMGQEVILRCVPISNHLYFYWYRQILGQKVEFLVSFYNNEISEKSEIFDDQFSVERPDGSNFTLKIRSTKLEDSAMYFCASSEDRGSRSYGYTFGSGTRLTVV.

The rearrangement uses TRBV14 and TRBJ1-5, with 8 positions matching TRBD1. CDR3 length: 14 amino acids. Germline trimming cut 3 bases from V and 7 bases from J; bases unmatched to any gene: 5. Germline CDR1 SGHDN, CDR2 FVKESK. CDR3: CASSQVGQGQPQHF. In DNA, the CDR3 is TGTGCCAGCAGCCAGGTCGGACAGGGCCAGCCCCAGCATTTT. The variable domain in full, completed from reference TRBV14 and TRBJ1-5, reads EAGVTQFPSHSVIEKGQTVTLRCDPISGHDNLYWYRRVMGKEIKFLLHFVKESKQDESGMPNNRFLAERTGGTYSTLKVQPAELEDSGVYFCASSQVGQGQPQHFGDGTRLSIL.

The V and J genes are TRBV5-1 and TRBJ1-3, with D possibly TRBD1 on 6 matching bases. V lost 1 base and J 0 bases, leaving 11 bases between the germline ends. CDR1 and CDR2 (germline): SGHRS, YFSETQ. The CDR3 is 16 residues long. The CDR3, as DNA: TGCGCCAGCAGCTTGCAGGGGCCCTACTCTGGAAACACCATATATTTT. Amino acids: CASSLQGPYSGNTIYF.

The rearrangement joins TRBV28 to TRBJ2-7, with TRBD2 matching 12 bases. Germline CDR1 reads MDHEN; CDR2 reads SYDVKM. CDR3 length: 15 amino acids. The trim removed 8 bases at V and 5 bases at J, leaving 10 bases unmatched. CDR3 residues: CASPPTSGSVNEQYF. In DNA form, the CDR3 reads TGTGCCAGCCCCCCGACTAGCGGGAGCGTAAACGAGCAGTACTTC.

The chain couples TRBV5-1 to TRBJ2-7; 12 bases are shared with TRBD1. CDR3 length equals 15 residues. The V segment lost 2 bases and the J segment 6 bases; nucleotides outside the gene matches: 6. Germline values: CDR1 SGHRS, CDR2 YFSETQ. This CDR3 is CASSFTGQGAIEQYF. DNA of the CDR3: TGCGCCAGCAGCTTTACGGGACAGGGGGCAATCGAGCAGTACTTC.

The V and J genes are TRBV5-1 and TRBJ2-1; TRBD2 is a possible D gene (6 bases). Germline CDR1 SGHRS, CDR2 YFSETQ. The CDR3 is made up of 14 amino acids. Trimming stripped 0 bases from V and 4 bases from J, with 8 bases between. The CDR3 here is CASSLGLDYNEQFF. The CDR3 DNA sequence: TGCGCCAGCAGCTTGGGACTAGATTACAATGAGCAGTTCTTC. Based on the CDR3 plus reference TRBV5-1 and TRBJ2-1, the full variable domain is KAGVTQTPRYLIKTRGQQVTLSCSPISGHRSVSWYQQTPGQGLQFLFEYFSETQRNKGNFPGRFSGRQFSNSRSEMNVSTLELGDSALYLCASSLGLDYNEQFFGPGTRLTVL.

This chain uses TRBV7-9 with TRBJ2-1; 8 bases agree with TRBD2. There are 15 residues in the CDR3. In germline, CDR1 is SEHNR, CDR2 FQNEAQ (reference sequence). V lost 3 bases to trimming and J lost 3 bases; unmatched junction nucleotides: 4. The CDR3 region is CASSLGTSFYNEQFF. In DNA form, the CDR3 reads TGTGCCAGCAGCTTGGGGACTAGTTTCTACAATGAGCAGTTCTTC.

J is TRBJ2-7 and V is TRBV7-2, with D tentatively TRBD1 (5 bases). This CDR3 has 13 amino acids. V lost 5 bases and J 3 bases, leaving 11 bases between the germline ends. The germline CDR1 and CDR2 sequences are SGHTA and FQGNSA. Here the CDR3 DNA reads TGTGCCAGCAGCAGCTCAGGGTTCTACGAGCAGTACTTC. It is translated as CASSSSGFYEQYF.

This clone was detected only a few times. The chain is built from TRBV10-2 and TRBJ1-5; maybe TRBD1 (6 bases). The CDR3 is 13 residues long. V was cut by 4 bases and J by 2 bases, with 6 bases left in between. CDR1 and CDR2 from the germline V gene are WSHSY and SAAADI. CDR3 DNA sequence: TGCGCCAGCAGTGGACAGGGCAATCAGCCCCAGCATTTT. Amino acids: CASSGQGNQPQHF.

This clone appeared once. V and J are TRBV30 and TRBJ1-5; D might be TRBD1 (6 bases). Trimming pared 2 bases from V and 4 bases from J, leaving 9 bases between. The CDR3 runs to 13 residues. CDR1 GTSNPN and CDR2 SVGIG come from the germline V gene (reference sequence). CDR3 loop: CAWSSQGNQPQHF. The CDR3 DNA reads TGTGCCTGGAGTTCCCAGGGGAATCAGCCCCAGCATTTT.

The chain's CDR3 is CASSQEGGGPTDTQYF. In DNA, the CDR3 is TGCGCCAGCAGCCAAGAAGGCGGGGGCCCCACAGATACGCAGTATTTT. V gene TRBV4-1 combines with J gene TRBJ2-3; a weak D match, TRBD2 (7 bases). CDR1 is MGHRA and CDR2 is YSYEKL in the germline V gene. The length of the CDR3 is 16 residues. V gave up 0 bases and J gave up 2 bases, with 12 bases separating them.

The V and J genes are TRBV6-1 and TRBJ1-2; no clear D. The germline V gene has CDR1 MNHNS and CDR2 SASEGT. The CDR3 is 14 amino acids. The V and J ends lost 2 bases and 7 bases respectively, with 14 bases between them. The CDR3 spells CASSEKGPSAGYTF. Written as DNA, the CDR3 is TGTGCCAGCAGTGAAAAAGGCCCAAGCGCTGGCTACACCTTC.

This rearrangement joins TRBV27 to TRBJ1-1; 7 positions match TRBD1. From germline, CDR1 is MNHEY and CDR2 SMNVEV (reference sequence). The CDR3 is 14 amino acids. V shed 3 bases, J shed 4 bases, and the junction held 5 bases outside the gene matches. CDR3 coding DNA: TGTGCCAGCAGTTTTGCAGGGGGGCGCACTGAAGCTTTCTTT. It encodes CASSFAGGRTEAFF.

This chain links TRBV28 with TRBJ2-5; 16 nucleotides agree with TRBD2. The CDR3 length is 18 residues. V was clipped by 4 bases and J by 5 bases; unmatched bases: 10. The germline gives CDR1 MDHEN, CDR2 SYDVKM. The CDR3 DNA is TGTGCCAGCAGTTCTCCCGGGACTAGCGGGAGGGCAACGGAGACCCAGTACTTC. This gives the protein CASSSPGTSGRATETQYF.

The CDR3 bases are TGTGCCAGCAGTTGGGGACAGGGGGCGGAAAAGACCCAGTACTTC. Residues: CASSWGQGAEKTQYF. This chain joins TRBV6-5 and TRBJ2-5; 12 nucleotides agree with TRBD1. V shed 4 bases, J shed 6 bases, and the junction held 6 bases outside the gene matches. Germline loops: CDR1 MNHEY, CDR2 SVGAGI. This CDR3 region has 15 residues.

V usage is TRBV5-4 and J usage is TRBJ2-7; 9 positions agree with TRBD2. Germline trimming cut 4 bases from V and 6 bases from J; bases unmatched to any gene: 5. Germline CDR1 SGHNT, CDR2 YYREEE (reference sequence). The CDR3 spans 13 residues. The CDR3 bases are TGTGCCAGCAGCCTTAGCGGGGGTGCCGAGCAGTACTTC. Translation: CASSLSGGAEQYF.

CDR3: CASSENGQGGDSPLHF. DNA of the CDR3: TGTGCCAGCAGTGAAAACGGGCAGGGGGGTGATTCACCCCTCCACTTT. This rearrangement joins TRBV6-1 to TRBJ1-6, with 7 nucleotides matching TRBD1. CDR3 length equals 16 residues. Germline CDR1 is MNHNS and CDR2 is SASEGT. The V segment lost 2 bases and the J segment 8 bases; nucleotides outside the gene matches: 9.

The chain joins TRBV10-1 to TRBJ1-2, with 8 bases fitting TRBD1. The length of the CDR3 is 15 residues. The J segment lost 4 bases and the V segment lost 4 bases, leaving 8 bases of the junction unmatched. CDR1 is WNHNN, CDR2 SYGVQD, per germline (reference sequence). The CDR3 nucleotides are TGCGCCAGCAGTGTCGGACAGGGATCTTCCTATGGCTACACCTTC. The encoded protein is CASSVGQGSSYGYTF.

This clone was detected a few times. V and J are TRBV10-1 and TRBJ2-7; 8 bases agree with TRBD1. Losses at the gene ends were 6 bases for V and 4 bases for J; bases not matched to a gene: 8. There are 14 residues in the CDR3. From germline, CDR1 is WNHNN and CDR2 SYGVQD (reference sequence). Written as DNA, the CDR3 is TGCGCCAGCAGGCAGGGACAGGATCTTTACGAGCAGTACTTC. Translation: CASRQGQDLYEQYF.

This chain connects TRBV7-8 to TRBJ1-1, with a tentative D call TRBD1 (6 bases). Trimming shortened V by 1 base and J by 4 bases, and 13 bases separated the two germline ends. Germline values: CDR1 SGHVS, CDR2 FQNEAQ. CDR3 size: 15 residues. The chain's CDR3 is CASSLVRQGSTEAFF. CDR3 DNA sequence: TGTGCCAGCAGCTTAGTACGGCAGGGGAGCACTGAAGCTTTCTTT.

The genes are TRBV19 and TRBJ2-7; maybe TRBD2 (6 bases). The CDR3 runs to 14 residues. The germline CDR1 and CDR2 sequences are LNHDA and SQIVND (reference sequence). Trimming cost V 5 bases and J 4 bases, with 15 bases left between them. The CDR3 here is CASSPSDYDYEQYF. The CDR3 DNA reads TGTGCCAGTAGTCCTTCGGACTACGATTACGAGCAGTACTTC.

The V call is TRBV27, the J call TRBJ2-7, with 10 bases that match TRBD2. The CDR3 runs to 15 residues. The ends lost 2 bases at V and 2 bases at J; junction bases unmatched: 3. Germline V CDR1 and CDR2: MNHEY, SMNVEV (reference sequence). CDR3 protein: CASSLEAGGTYEQYF. In DNA, the CDR3 is TGTGCCAGCAGTTTAGAAGCGGGAGGGACCTACGAGCAGTACTTC.

This rearrangement joins TRBV6-5 to TRBJ1-1, with TRBD1 matching 11 bases. Germline assignment: CDR1 MNHEY and CDR2 SVGAGI. V trimming: 8 bases; J trimming: 5 bases; junction bases outside the gene matches: 7. The CDR3 contains 14 residues. CDR3 loop: CASYEGTGGTEAFF. The CDR3, as DNA: TGTGCCAGCTATGAGGGGACAGGGGGTACTGAAGCTTTCTTT.

This sequence joins TRBV2 and TRBJ1-5; a weak D match, TRBD1 (5 bases). The V end was cut by 4 bases, the J end by 0 bases, with 10 bases between. From germline, CDR1 is SNHLY and CDR2 FYNNEI. The CDR3 is made up of 15 amino acids. CDR3 residues: CASSGQLNSNQPQHF. The DNA for the CDR3 is TGTGCCAGCAGTGGACAGTTGAATAGCAATCAGCCCCAGCATTTT.

This clone was found once. The genes are TRBV11-2 and TRBJ1-1; 7 nucleotides align to TRBD1. V dropped 6 bases and J dropped 5; count of bases not matched to a gene: 9. Germline V gene sequence: CDR1 SGHAT, CDR2 FQNNGV. This CDR3 region has 14 residues. The CDR3 DNA is TGTGCCAGCAGTTGGGACAGCCTAAGGACTGAAGCTTTCTTT. Translation: CASSWDSLRTEAFF.

This chain uses TRBV9 with TRBJ2-7, with 9 bases fitting TRBD1. This CDR3 spans 19 amino acids. Trimming at V came to 2 bases and at J to 1 base, leaving 16 bases not matched to a gene. Germline V gene sequence: CDR1 SGDLS, CDR2 YYNGEE. CDR3: CASSVGQGQGWDPSYEQYF. For the CDR3, the DNA is TGTGCCAGCAGCGTGGGACAGGGCCAAGGCTGGGATCCTTCCTACGAGCAGTACTTC.